This T cell receptor (beta chain) was identified during a study of cytomegalovirus exposure and HLA in healthy donors. Looking at the study overall: Per a later analysis, the 666 first-cohort and 120 validation repertoires shared one platform. Findings of the study overall: Subsequent analysis found a tendency for first-cohort TCR clusters to co-occur within the 120 or so validation repertoires. Three chains linked to CMV were shown in vitro to be specific for CMV antigens. There were 150 to 200 TCR beta chains listed as cytomegalovirus-associated.

Turning to this clone: Its target is not known.

The table came from immunoSEQ multiplex PCR; TCRdb's copy has only in-frame clones and leaves some out. The sample yields 150,000 to 200,000 clones, about 80% seen once. V dropped 5 bases and J dropped 0; count of bases not matched to a gene: 10. The CDR3 is 17 residues long. Per the germline V gene, CDR1 is LNHDA and CDR2 is SQIVND (reference sequence). V is TRBV19 and J is TRBJ2-4; 7 nucleotides agree with TRBD1. This clonotype was sampled from a young man in good health and CMV-seropositive. Sequencing was carried out using PBMCs. The CDR3 here is CASSPKDRSPAKNIQYF. CDR3 DNA: TGTGCCAGTAGTCCCAAGGACAGGAGCCCAGCCAAAAACATTCAGTACTTC.